This T cell receptor (beta chain) was profiled in a study of Ad26.COV2.S vaccination and SARS-CoV-2 variants. Regarding treatment: around 19 received Ad26.COV2.S at low or high dose, single or two shots; about 5 received placebo; per-sample allocation not given. Collection of samples fell on day 63 after the first vaccine or placebo injection. Aged 18-55 years, donor was enrolled in Boston in the early 2020s. Method: immunoSEQ multiplex PCR; TCRdb's copy keeps in-frame clones and lacks some. Found here are 200,000 to 250,000 clones, around 87% of them singletons; the top ten hold about 11%. Looked up from germline, CDR1 is SGHVS and CDR2 is FQNEAQ. V dropped 5 bases and J dropped 0 bases, with 14 bases sitting between them. CDR3 length equals 17 residues.

The receptor was derived from a person aged 18-65 years who received the Ad26.COV2.S COVID-19 vaccine or a placebo. This specimen was peripheral blood, taken in a trial of Ad26.COV2.S vaccine versus placebo. The chain has TRBV7-8 and TRBJ1-6; TRBD1 might be the D (6 bases). The DNA of the CDR3 is TGTGCCAGCAGCCCAGGGGTGTCAAGCTCCTATAATTCACCCCTCCACTTT. This sequence encodes CASSPGVSSSYNSPLHF.